A single count supports the clone carrying this T cell receptor beta chain. What it binds is not known. The data were obtained in a study of cytomegalovirus exposure and HLA in healthy donors. CDR1 is MDHEN, CDR2 SYDVKM, per germline. Unmatched junction bases numbered 4, after V lost 8 bases and J lost 7 bases. CDR3 length: 13 amino acids. The primer mix had 60 Vbeta and 13 Jbeta primers. TCRdb's copy holds only in-frame clones and misses some; the assay was immunoSEQ multiplex PCR. This sample has about 130,000 clones, with approximately 83% found just once. Study conclusions and caveats: Later analysis suggested links between common viral pathogens and several top significant clusters.

Sequenced material: PBMCs. The gene calls are TRBV28 and TRBJ2-2, with 10 bases identical to TRBD1. The sequence came from a woman aged 40 to 50 in good health and CMV-seropositive. The DNA for the CDR3 is TGTGCCAGCTGGGACAGGGGAATCGGGGAGCTGTTTTTT. Protein sequence: CASWDRGIGELFF.